The rows below give T cell receptor beta chains drawn from one sample of a study of control samples from healthy donors and cancer patients. The data were produced by immunoSEQ multiplex PCR, yet TCRdb's version contains in-frame clones alone and is incomplete. The table records about 120,000 clones, around nine tenths of them present only once. The sequenced sample was blood. Receptors originate from a young man in good health. CDR3s include the opening cysteine and the closing phenylalanine or tryptophan. Fields, in order: D gene, clone size, J gene, V gene, CDR3 protein, CDR3 DNA. The D gene is left open where the match is weak. A clone size is listed for some rows: how often the clone was seen (once, few, many), or a class if it is expanded.

TRBD1 | NA | TRBJ2-2 | TRBV2 | CASGDRAGGELFF | TGTGCCAGCGGCGACAGGGCGGGCGGGGAGCTGTTTTTT
NA | few | TRBJ1-2 | TRBV29-1 | CSVPAGFQYGYTF | TGCAGCGTCCCAGCAGGGTTTCAGTATGGCTACACCTTC
TRBD1 | once | TRBJ1-5 | TRBV15 | CATSGGQPNQPQHF | TGTGCCACCAGCGGGGGACAGCCCAATCAGCCCCAGCATTTT
TRBD2 | NA | TRBJ2-5 | TRBV14 | CASSQGLAVGETQYF | TGTGCCAGCAGCCAGGGACTAGCGGTCGGAGAGACCCAGTACTTC
TRBD2 | NA | TRBJ2-5 | TRBV3-1/TRBV3-2 | CASSQDHGGGETQYF | TGTGCCAGCAGCCAAGATCACGGCGGGGGGGAGACCCAGTACTTC
NA | NA | TRBJ1-2 | TRBV12-3/TRBV12-4 | CASSLAGERGYTF | TGTGCCAGCAGTTTAGCGGGGGAAAGGGGCTACACCTTC
NA | NA | TRBJ1-6 | TRBV11-2 | CASSWHNSPLHF | TGTGCCAGCAGCTGGCATAATTCACCCCTCCACTTT
TRBD1 | NA | TRBJ1-1 | TRBV3-1/TRBV3-2 | CASSPSPDRGQFF | TGTGCCAGCAGCCCTTCACCGGACAGGGGGCAGTTCTTT
TRBD2 | NA | TRBJ2-7 | TRBV18 | CASSPRALAGEIYEQYF | TGTGCCAGCTCACCAAGAGCCCTAGCGGGGGAGATCTACGAGCAGTACTTC
NA | NA | TRBJ1-2 | TRBV10-3 | CAISERRGTANYGYTF | TGTGCCATCAGTGAAAGGAGGGGAACAGCTAACTATGGCTACACCTTC
NA | NA | TRBJ2-4 | TRBV18 | CASSPNSLSAKNIQYF | TGTGCCAGCTCACCAAACAGTCTTTCAGCCAAAAACATTCAGTACTTC
TRBD1 | NA | TRBJ1-5 | TRBV19 | CASSIGIRGMARAGNQPQHF | TGTGCCAGTAGTATAGGAATCAGGGGGATGGCCCGTGCAGGCAATCAGCCCCAGCATTTT
TRBD2 | NA | TRBJ2-5 | TRBV10-2 | CASSESGGGLETQYF | TGCGCCAGCAGTGAGTCGGGGGGGGGACTAGAGACCCAGTACTTC
TRBD1 | NA | TRBJ1-1 | TRBV5-5 | CASSLGRTGTEAFF | TGTGCCAGCAGCTTGGGGCGGACAGGGACTGAAGCTTTCTTT
NA | NA | TRBJ1-4 | TRBV5-1 | CASSPRTLSREKLFF | TGCGCCAGCAGCCCGAGGACATTGTCGAGAGAAAAACTGTTTTTT
NA | NA | TRBJ1-2 | TRBV5-4 | CASTWPGSGYGYTF | TGTGCCAGCACCTGGCCGGGGTCGGGCTATGGCTACACCTTC
NA | few | TRBJ2-1 | TRBV2 | CASSRMGGSSYNEQFF | TGTGCCAGCAGTCGTATGGGGGGTAGCTCCTACAATGAGCAGTTCTTC
TRBD1 | NA | TRBJ1-2 | TRBV6-5 | CASSYTDRGRYTF | TGTGCCAGCAGTTATACCGACAGGGGTCGCTACACCTTC
NA | NA | TRBJ1-6 | TRBV5-1 | CASSEGQYNSPLHF | TGCGCCAGCAGCGAAGGACAGTATAATTCACCCCTCCACTTT
NA | NA | TRBJ2-3 | TRBV29-1 | CSVVASQSRTDTQYF | TGCAGCGTTGTAGCCAGCCAAAGCCGCACAGATACGCAGTATTTT
TRBD1 | NA | TRBJ1-1 | TRBV3-1/TRBV3-2 | CASGQGAGTEAFF | TGTGCCAGCGGACAGGGGGCAGGCACTGAAGCTTTCTTT
TRBD1 | NA | TRBJ1-1 | TRBV29-1 | CSVEVQGDTEAFF | TGCAGCGTTGAGGTCCAGGGGGACACTGAAGCTTTCTTT
NA | NA | TRBJ2-2 | TRBV18 | CASSPPTLNTGELFF | TGTGCCAGCTCACCCCCGACATTGAACACCGGGGAGCTGTTTTTT
NA | NA | TRBJ2-5 | TRBV5-1 | CASSFDPPRETQYF | TGCGCCAGCAGCTTTGATCCGCCCCGAGAGACCCAGTACTTC
TRBD1 | NA | TRBJ2-6 | TRBV9 | CASSVALQGVDLTF | TGTGCCAGCAGCGTAGCACTCCAGGGGGTGGACCTGACTTTC
NA | NA | TRBJ1-1 | TRBV7-2 | CASSLGAANTEAFF | TGTGCCAGCAGCTTAGGTGCGGCGAACACTGAAGCTTTCTTT
NA | NA | TRBJ2-1 | TRBV19 | CASQVGVSYNEQFF | TGTGCCAGTCAAGTCGGGGTGTCCTACAATGAGCAGTTCTTC
NA | NA | TRBJ1-1 | TRBV19 | CASSMSGMNTEAFF | TGTGCCAGTAGTATGTCCGGCATGAACACTGAAGCTTTCTTT
NA | NA | TRBJ1-5 | TRBV15 | CATSSTPGQQPQHF | TGTGCCACCAGCAGTACTCCGGGACAACAGCCCCAGCATTTT
NA | NA | TRBJ2-2 | TRBV5-1 | CASSYQGFIRAGELFF | TGCGCCAGCAGCTATCAGGGATTTATTAGGGCCGGGGAGCTGTTTTTT
TRBD1 | NA | TRBJ1-4 | TRBV11-3 | CASSFDRDEKLFF | TGTGCCAGCAGCTTTGACAGGGATGAAAAACTGTTTTTT
NA | NA | TRBJ1-6 | TRBV2 | CASSEAPGGGSPLHF | TGTGCCAGCAGTGAAGCGCCGGGGGGGGGTTCACCCCTCCACTTT
NA | NA | TRBJ2-7 | TRBV2 | CASSEWVYEQYF | TGTGCCAGCAGTGAATGGGTGTACGAGCAGTACTTC
NA | NA | TRBJ2-3 | TRBV7-3 | CASSLVAESTDTQYF | TGTGCCAGCAGCTTGGTAGCGGAGAGCACAGATACGCAGTATTTT
NA | few | TRBJ1-1 | TRBV5-1 | CASSYTGTRVSTEAFF | TGCGCCAGCAGCTACACCGGGACGCGGGTCAGTACTGAAGCTTTCTTT
NA | NA | TRBJ2-4 | TRBV5-1 | CASSWGRLAKNIQYF | TGCGCCAGCAGCTGGGGACGGCTAGCCAAAAACATTCAGTACTTC
NA | NA | TRBJ1-2 | TRBV2 | CASRPTQENYGYTF | TGTGCCAGCAGGCCTACACAGGAAAACTATGGCTACACCTTC
TRBD1 | NA | TRBJ1-1 | TRBV7-2 | CASSDGQGIVTEAFF | TGTGCCAGCAGCGACGGACAGGGGATCGTCACTGAAGCTTTCTTT
TRBD1 | NA | TRBJ1-2 | TRBV11-2 | CASSPGQGYGYTF | TGTGCCAGCAGCCCGGGACAGGGCTATGGCTACACCTTC
NA | NA | TRBJ2-3 | TRBV6-2/TRBV6-3 | CASSYNTQYF | TGTGCCAGCAGTTACAATACGCAGTATTTT
NA | NA | TRBJ2-2 | TRBV5-6 | CASSLISNTGELFF | TGTGCCAGCAGCTTGATTAGTAACACCGGGGAGCTGTTTTTT
NA | NA | TRBJ1-2 | TRBV7-9 | CASSLSGGGYTF | TGTGCCAGCAGCTTAAGTGGTGGTGGCTACACCTTC
TRBD1 | NA | TRBJ1-4 | TRBV28 | CASSPLRGQGANEKLFF | TGTGCCAGCAGTCCCCTTAGGGGGCAAGGGGCTAATGAAAAACTGTTTTTT
NA | NA | TRBJ1-4 | TRBV5-1 | CASSLVGTGDERVF | TGCGCCAGCAGCTTGGTGGGTACCGGGGACGAGAGGGTTTTT
NA | NA | TRBJ1-1 | TRBV7-2 | CASSLAGSMNTEAFF | TGTGCCAGCAGCTTAGCAGGGAGCATGAACACTGAAGCTTTCTTT
NA | NA | TRBJ1-5 | TRBV10-1 | CASRSPAGYRNQPQHF | TGCGCCAGCAGGTCCCCCGCGGGATATCGCAATCAGCCCCAGCATTTT
NA | NA | TRBJ1-1 | TRBV18 | CASSPTGAMDTEAFF | TGTGCCAGCTCCCCGACAGGAGCCATGGACACTGAAGCTTTCTTT
NA | NA | TRBJ1-3 | TRBV27 | CASRTLKNSGNTIYF | TGTGCCAGCAGGACTTTAAAGAATAGTGGAAACACCATATATTTT
NA | NA | TRBJ1-6 | TRBV5-6 | CASSYLKSGVSADSPLHF | TGTGCCAGCAGTTATCTTAAATCAGGGGTGTCGGCGGATTCACCCCTCCACTTT
TRBD1 | NA | TRBJ2-1 | TRBV4-1 | CASSQDRGLREQFF | TGCGCCAGCAGCCAGGACAGGGGGCTCCGGGAGCAGTTCTTC
TRBD1 | NA | TRBJ1-1 | TRBV7-6 | CASSPLTGTVPDPEAFF | TGTGCCAGCAGCCCTCTAACCGGGACAGTGCCGGACCCTGAAGCTTTCTTT
NA | few | TRBJ1-5 | TRBV2 | CASSEEGSQHF | TGTGCCAGCAGTGAGGAGGGATCCCAGCATTTT
NA | NA | TRBJ1-2 | TRBV6-5 | CASHAGGVGVSYTF | TGTGCCAGCCATGCTGGTGGAGTAGGGGTGAGCTACACCTTC
NA | once | TRBJ1-4 | TRBV29-1 | CSARGPEGEKLFF | TGCAGCGCCCGGGGACCGGAGGGGGAAAAACTGTTTTTT
NA | NA | TRBJ2-5 | TRBV19 | CASSQLPGGRETQYF | TGTGCCAGTAGTCAACTACCGGGGGGCCGAGAGACCCAGTACTTC
NA | once | TRBJ2-3 | TRBV6-4 | CASSALQGDTQYF | TGTGCCAGCAGTGCCCTCCAGGGGGATACGCAGTATTTT
TRBD1 | NA | TRBJ1-6 | TRBV27 | CASSSRTGGNSPLHF | TGTGCCAGCAGTTCCCGGACAGGGGGTAATTCACCCCTCCACTTT
NA | NA | TRBJ1-5 | TRBV12-3/TRBV12-4 | CASSPQGYQPQHF | TGTGCCAGCAGTCCACAGGGATATCAGCCCCAGCATTTT
NA | NA | TRBJ1-5 | TRBV30 | CAWSPGGRQPQHF | TGTGCCTGGAGTCCCGGGGGAAGACAGCCCCAGCATTTT